Sequencing of this T cell receptor (beta chain) was carried out in a study of shared clonotypes between healthy human individuals. Overall study findings and caveats: In this cohort, only blood was sampled, and tissue repertoires likely differ.

For this clone: Its antigen remains unknown.

The protocol was immunoSEQ multiplex PCR, while the TCRdb copy is restricted to in-frame clones and leaves out a portion. The sample lists some 2 million clones; roughly 94% were seen once. Material for sequencing was naive CD4+ T cells sorted from blood. Subset of the sample: CD45RA+ positively selected. This clonotype originated in a man younger than 35 in good health.

CDR3 in DNA: TGCGCCAGCAGCCAAGAACAGTTTCGCGGAAACACCATATATTTT. Its protein is CASSQEQFRGNTIYF. The rearrangement joins TRBV4-3 to TRBJ1-3; D unclear. CDR1 is LGHNA, CDR2 YSLEER, per germline. CDR3 length equals 15 residues. Trimming cost V 0 bases and J 4 bases, with 10 bases left between them.